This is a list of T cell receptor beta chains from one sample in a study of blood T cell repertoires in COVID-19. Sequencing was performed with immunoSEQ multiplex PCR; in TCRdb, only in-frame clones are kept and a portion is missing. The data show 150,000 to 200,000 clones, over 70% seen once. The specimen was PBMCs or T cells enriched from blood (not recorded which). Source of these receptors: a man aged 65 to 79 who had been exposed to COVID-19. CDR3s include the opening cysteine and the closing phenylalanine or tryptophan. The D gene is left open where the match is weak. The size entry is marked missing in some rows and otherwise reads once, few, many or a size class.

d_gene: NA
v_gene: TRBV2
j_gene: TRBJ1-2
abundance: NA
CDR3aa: CASYQGTYGYTF
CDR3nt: TGTGCCAGCTACCAGGGGACCTATGGCTACACCTTC

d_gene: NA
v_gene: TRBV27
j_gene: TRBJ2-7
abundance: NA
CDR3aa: CASSLSGGRGNMAYEQYF
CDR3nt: TGTGCCAGCAGTTTATCAGGGGGGAGGGGGAATATGGCCTACGAGCAGTACTTC

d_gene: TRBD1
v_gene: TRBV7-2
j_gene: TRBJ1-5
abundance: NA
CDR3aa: CASSLGGGAGQPQHF
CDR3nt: TGTGCCAGCAGCTTAGGAGGGGGCGCGGGGCAGCCCCAGCATTTT

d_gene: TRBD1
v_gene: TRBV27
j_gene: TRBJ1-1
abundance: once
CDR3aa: CASSQSGTGAPSRRYTEAFF
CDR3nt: TGTGCCAGCAGTCAATCCGGGACAGGGGCCCCCTCCCGTCGGTACACTGAAGCTTTCTTT

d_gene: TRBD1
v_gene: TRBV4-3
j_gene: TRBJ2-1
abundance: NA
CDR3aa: CASSQPGQFANEQFF
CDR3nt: TGCGCCAGCAGCCAACCGGGACAGTTCGCCAATGAGCAGTTCTTC

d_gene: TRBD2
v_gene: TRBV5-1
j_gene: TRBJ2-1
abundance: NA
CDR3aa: CASSPLAGGNNEQFF
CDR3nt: TGCGCCAGCAGCCCCCTGGCGGGAGGGAACAATGAGCAGTTCTTC

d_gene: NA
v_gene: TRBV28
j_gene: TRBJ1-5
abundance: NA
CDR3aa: CASSLSGGSNQPQHF
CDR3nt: TGTGCCAGCAGTTTATCCGGGGGTAGCAATCAGCCCCAGCATTTT

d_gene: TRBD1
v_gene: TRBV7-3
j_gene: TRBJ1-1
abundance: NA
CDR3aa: CASSLRAVDRANTEAFF
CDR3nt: TGTGCCAGCAGCTTAAGGGCGGTAGACAGGGCGAACACTGAAGCTTTCTTT

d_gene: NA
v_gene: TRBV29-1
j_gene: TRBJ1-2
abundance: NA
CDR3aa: CSVEGEFDSPSSNYGYTF
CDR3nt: TGCAGCGTTGAAGGAGAGTTTGACAGCCCCTCCTCTAACTATGGCTACACCTTC

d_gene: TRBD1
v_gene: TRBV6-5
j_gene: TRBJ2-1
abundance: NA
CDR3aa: CASRGTGGNEQFF
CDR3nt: TGTGCCAGCAGAGGGACAGGGGGAAATGAGCAGTTCTTC

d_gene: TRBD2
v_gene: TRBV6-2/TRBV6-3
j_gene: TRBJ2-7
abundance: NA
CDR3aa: CASSAPGGQSEQYF
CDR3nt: TGTGCCAGCAGCGCCCCGGGGGGGCAAAGCGAGCAGTACTTC

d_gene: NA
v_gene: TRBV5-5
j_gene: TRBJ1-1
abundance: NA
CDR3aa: CASTPQSHLNTEAFF
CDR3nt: TGTGCCAGCACCCCCCAGTCTCATCTGAACACTGAAGCTTTCTTT

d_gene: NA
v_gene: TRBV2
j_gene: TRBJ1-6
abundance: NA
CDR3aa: CASSDLLGRDYNSPLHF
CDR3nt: TGTGCCAGCAGTGATCTACTGGGGAGAGACTATAATTCACCCCTCCACTTT

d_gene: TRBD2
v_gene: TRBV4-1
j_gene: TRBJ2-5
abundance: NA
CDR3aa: CASSQSLAASQRETQYF
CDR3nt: TGCGCCAGCAGCCAATCGCTAGCGGCCTCCCAAAGGGAGACCCAGTACTTC

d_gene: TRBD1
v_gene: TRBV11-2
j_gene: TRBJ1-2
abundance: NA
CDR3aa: CASSPSGTGYYGYTF
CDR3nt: TGTGCCAGCAGCCCTAGTGGGACAGGGTACTATGGCTACACCTTC

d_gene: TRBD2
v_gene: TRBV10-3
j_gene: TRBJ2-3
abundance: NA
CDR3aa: CAISESAAGEYTQYF
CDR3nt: TGTGCCATCAGTGAGTCGGCGGCGGGGGAGTATACGCAGTATTTT

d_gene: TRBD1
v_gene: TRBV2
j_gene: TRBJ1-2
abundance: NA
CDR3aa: CASSPGTDNYGYTF
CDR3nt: TGTGCCAGCAGTCCCGGGACAGATAACTATGGCTACACCTTC

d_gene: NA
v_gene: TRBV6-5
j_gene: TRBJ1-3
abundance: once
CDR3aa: CASSYSPGGIGNTIYF
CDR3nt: TGTGCCAGCAGTTACTCGCCGGGGGGAATTGGAAACACCATATATTTT

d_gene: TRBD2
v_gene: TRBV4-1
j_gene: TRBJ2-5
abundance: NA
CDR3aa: CASSQAWGGETQYF
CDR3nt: TGCGCCAGCAGCCAGGCGTGGGGGGGGGAGACCCAGTACTTC

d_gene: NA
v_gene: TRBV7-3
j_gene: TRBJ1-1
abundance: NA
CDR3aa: CASSPRLDTEAFF
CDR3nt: TGTGCCAGCAGCCCCCGGTTGGACACTGAAGCTTTCTTT

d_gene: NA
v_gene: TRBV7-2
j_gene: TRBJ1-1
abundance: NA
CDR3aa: CASFEGVLTEAFF
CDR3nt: TGTGCCAGCTTCGAGGGGGTACTCACTGAAGCTTTCTTT

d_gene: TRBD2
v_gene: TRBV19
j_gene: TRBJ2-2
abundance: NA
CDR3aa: CASIDLAGGKTGELFF
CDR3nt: TGTGCCAGTATTGACCTAGCGGGGGGAAAGACCGGGGAGCTGTTTTTT

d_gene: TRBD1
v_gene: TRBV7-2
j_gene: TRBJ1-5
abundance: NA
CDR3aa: CASSSLQGGDQPQHF
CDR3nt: TGTGCCAGCAGCTCCCTGCAGGGGGGAGATCAGCCCCAGCATTTT

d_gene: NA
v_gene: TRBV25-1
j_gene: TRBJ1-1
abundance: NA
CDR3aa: CASSALLPGTEAFF
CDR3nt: TGTGCCAGCAGTGCGTTGCTACCTGGCACTGAAGCTTTCTTT

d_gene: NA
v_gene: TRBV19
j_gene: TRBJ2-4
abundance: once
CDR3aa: CASSKAGNIQYF
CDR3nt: TGTGCCAGTAGTAAAGCAGGGAACATTCAGTACTTC

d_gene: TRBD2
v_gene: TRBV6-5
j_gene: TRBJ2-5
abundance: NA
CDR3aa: CASNVSGRVKTQYF
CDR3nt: TGTGCCAGCAACGTTAGCGGGAGGGTGAAGACCCAGTACTTC

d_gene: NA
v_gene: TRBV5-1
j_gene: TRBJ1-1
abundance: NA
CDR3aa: CASSSQMNTEAFF
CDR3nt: TGCGCCAGCAGTTCTCAGATGAACACTGAAGCTTTCTTT

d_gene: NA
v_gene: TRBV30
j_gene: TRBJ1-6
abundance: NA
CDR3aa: CAWSVELNSPLHF
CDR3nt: TGTGCCTGGAGTGTCGAGTTGAATTCACCCCTCCACTTT

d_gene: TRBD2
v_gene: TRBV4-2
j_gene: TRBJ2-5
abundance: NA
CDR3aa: CASSQGTSGGARETQYF
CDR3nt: TGTGCCAGCAGCCAAGGGACTAGCGGGGGGGCTAGGGAGACCCAGTACTTC

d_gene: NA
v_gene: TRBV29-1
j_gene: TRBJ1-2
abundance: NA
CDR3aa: CSVAAGVGYGYTF
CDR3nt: TGCAGCGTTGCTGCAGGGGTTGGCTATGGCTACACCTTC

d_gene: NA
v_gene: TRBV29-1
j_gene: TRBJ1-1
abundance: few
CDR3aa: CSVGVARNTEAFF
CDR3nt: TGCAGCGTTGGAGTCGCGAGGAACACTGAAGCTTTCTTT

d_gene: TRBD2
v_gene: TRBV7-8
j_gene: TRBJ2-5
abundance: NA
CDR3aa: CASTGTRLAGETQYF
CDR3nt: TGTGCCAGCACGGGCACTCGACTAGCGGGAGAGACCCAGTACTTC

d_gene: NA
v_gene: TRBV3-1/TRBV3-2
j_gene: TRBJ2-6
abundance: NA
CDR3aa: CASSHPSRGSGANVLTF
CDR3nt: TGTGCCAGCAGCCACCCCTCTCGGGGCTCTGGGGCCAACGTCCTGACTTTC

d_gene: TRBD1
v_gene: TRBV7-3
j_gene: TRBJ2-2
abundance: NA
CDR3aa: CASSSAGTANTGELFF
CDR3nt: TGTGCCAGCAGCTCTGCCGGGACAGCGAACACCGGGGAGCTGTTTTTT

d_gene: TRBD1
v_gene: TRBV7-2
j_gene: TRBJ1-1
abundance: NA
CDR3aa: CASSLGQGADGTEAFF
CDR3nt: TGTGCCAGCAGCTTGGGTCAGGGGGCGGACGGCACTGAAGCTTTCTTT

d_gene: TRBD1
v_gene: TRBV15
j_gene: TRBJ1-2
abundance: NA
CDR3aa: CATSRGQGNYGYTF
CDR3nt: TGTGCCACCAGCAGAGGACAGGGAAACTATGGCTACACCTTC

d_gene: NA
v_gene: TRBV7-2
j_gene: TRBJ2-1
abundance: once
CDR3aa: CASSSPNKNEQFF
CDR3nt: TGTGCCAGCAGCTCGCCCAACAAGAATGAGCAGTTCTTC

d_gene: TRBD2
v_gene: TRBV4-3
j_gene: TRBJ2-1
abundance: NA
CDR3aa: CASSQARLAGGGNEQFF
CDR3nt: TGCGCCAGCAGCCAAGCCCGACTAGCGGGAGGGGGAAATGAGCAGTTCTTC

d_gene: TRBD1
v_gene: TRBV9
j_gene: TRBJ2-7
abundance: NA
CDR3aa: CASSLGQGPFYEQYF
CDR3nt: TGTGCCAGCAGCTTGGGACAGGGACCCTTCTACGAGCAGTACTTC

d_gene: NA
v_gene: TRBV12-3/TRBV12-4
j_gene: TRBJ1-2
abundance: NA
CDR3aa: CASSFEVYGYTF
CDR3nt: TGTGCCAGCAGTTTTGAGGTCTATGGCTACACCTTC

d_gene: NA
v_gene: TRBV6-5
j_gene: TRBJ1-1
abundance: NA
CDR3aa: CATRFGGAEAFF
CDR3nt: TGTGCCACCCGTTTCGGGGGGGCTGAAGCTTTCTTT

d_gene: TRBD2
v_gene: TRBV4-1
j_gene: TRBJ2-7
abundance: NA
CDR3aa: CASSQDQSGGDSEQYF
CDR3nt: TGCGCCAGCAGCCAAGATCAAAGCGGGGGGGATTCCGAGCAGTACTTC

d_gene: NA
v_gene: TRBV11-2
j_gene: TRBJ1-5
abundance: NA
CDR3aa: CASSQGWSNQPQHF
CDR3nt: TGTGCCAGCAGCCAGGGCTGGAGCAATCAGCCCCAGCATTTT

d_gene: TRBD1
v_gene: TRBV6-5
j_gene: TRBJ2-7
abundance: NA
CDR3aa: CASRGRDRAPHEQYF
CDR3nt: TGTGCCAGCAGGGGCAGGGACAGGGCCCCCCACGAGCAGTACTTC

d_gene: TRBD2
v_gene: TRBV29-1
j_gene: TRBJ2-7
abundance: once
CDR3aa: CSALGGAGRSYEQYF
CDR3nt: TGCAGCGCCCTCGGGGGAGCGGGACGGTCCTACGAGCAGTACTTC